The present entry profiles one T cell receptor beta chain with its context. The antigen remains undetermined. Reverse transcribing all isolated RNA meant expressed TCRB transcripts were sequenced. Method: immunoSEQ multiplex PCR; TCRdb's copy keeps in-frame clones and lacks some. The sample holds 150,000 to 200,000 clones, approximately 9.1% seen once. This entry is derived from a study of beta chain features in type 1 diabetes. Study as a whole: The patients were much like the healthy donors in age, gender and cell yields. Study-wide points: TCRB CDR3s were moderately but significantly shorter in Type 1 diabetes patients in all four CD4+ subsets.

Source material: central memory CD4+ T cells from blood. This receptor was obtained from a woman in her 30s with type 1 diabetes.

CDR3 residues: CASSGTNYYGYTF. DNA of the CDR3: TGTGCCAGCAGCGGGACAAACTACTATGGCTACACCTTC. The chain links TRBV5-6 to TRBJ1-2; D perhaps matches TRBD1 (6 bases). Deletions cut 4 bases from V and 3 bases from J, with 10 bases between. CDR1 is SGHDT and CDR2 is YYEEEE in the germline V gene. This CDR3 contains 13 residues.